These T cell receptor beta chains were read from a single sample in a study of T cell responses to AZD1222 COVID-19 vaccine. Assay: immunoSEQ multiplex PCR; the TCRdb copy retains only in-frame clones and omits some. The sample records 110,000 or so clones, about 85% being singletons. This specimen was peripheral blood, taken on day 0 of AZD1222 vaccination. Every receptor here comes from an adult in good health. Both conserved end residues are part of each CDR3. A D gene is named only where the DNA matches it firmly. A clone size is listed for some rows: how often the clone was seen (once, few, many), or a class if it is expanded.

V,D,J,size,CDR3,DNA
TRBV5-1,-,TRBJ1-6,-,CASSQGTGLRSPLHF,TGCGCCAGCAGCCAAGGGACGGGGCTACGGTCACCCCTCCACTTT
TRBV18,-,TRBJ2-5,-,CASSPPVGVQETQYF,TGTGCCAGCTCACCACCCGTAGGGGTCCAAGAGACCCAGTACTTC
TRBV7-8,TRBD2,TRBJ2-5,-,CASSLAGERGGTQYF,TGTGCCAGCAGCTTAGCTGGGGAGCGGGGCGGGACCCAGTACTTC
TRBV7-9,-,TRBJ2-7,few,CASSPGWGSYEQYF,TGTGCCAGCAGCCCTGGGTGGGGCAGCTACGAGCAGTACTTC
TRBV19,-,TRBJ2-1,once,CASRQGAAPDYNEQFF,TGTGCCAGCAGGCAGGGAGCCGCGCCGGACTACAATGAGCAGTTCTTC
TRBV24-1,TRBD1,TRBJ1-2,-,CATSEEDREGYTF,TGTGCCACCAGTGAGGAAGACAGGGAAGGCTACACCTTC
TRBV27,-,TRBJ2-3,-,CASSFVSERTDTQYF,TGTGCCAGCAGTTTTGTGTCGGAGCGCACAGATACGCAGTATTTT
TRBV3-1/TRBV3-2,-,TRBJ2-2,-,CASSQDTGRAGELFF,TGTGCCAGCAGCCAAGATACAGGGAGGGCCGGGGAGCTGTTTTTT
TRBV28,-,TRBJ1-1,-,CASSTLGDGEAFF,TGTGCCAGCAGTACCTTAGGGGACGGTGAAGCTTTCTTT
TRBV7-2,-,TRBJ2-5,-,CASSPETAQETQYF,TGTGCCAGCAGCCCAGAGACAGCCCAAGAGACCCAGTACTTC
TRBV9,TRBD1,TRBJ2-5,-,CASSDRTGRETQYF,TGTGCCAGCAGCGATCGGACAGGGAGGGAGACCCAGTACTTC